A single sample is the source of the 28 T cell receptor beta chains below, sequenced in a study of identical twins. TCRdb re-derived calls from the 5' RACE reads in MiXCR, one entry per CDR3 protein. Here the sample spans some 560,000 distinct CDR3 sequences, around 9.6% being singletons. The data were also submitted as part of a second study, on yellow fever vaccine responses in identical twins.

Sequencing used PBMCs. The receptors stem from a woman aged 18-29 years in good health.

This clonotype has only a few counts. The chain couples TRBV30 to TRBJ2-5; D is uncertain. V was pared by 1 base and J by 5 bases, with 5 bases between. CDR1 is GTSNPN and CDR2 is SVGIG in the germline V gene (reference sequence). The CDR3 has 11 residues. This CDR3 is CAWSGQETQYF. The CDR3 DNA follows: TGTGCCTGGAGTGGGCAGGAGACCCAGTACTTC.

This clonotype was seen at least ten times. The chain combines TRBV20-1 with TRBJ2-1; 8 bases match TRBD2. The CDR3 extends over 16 amino acids. CDR1 DFQATT and CDR2 SNEGSKA come from the germline V gene (reference sequence). V was pared by 0 bases and J by 0 bases, with 4 bases of the junction left unmatched. The CDR3 DNA follows: TGCAGTGCTAGAGAACATAGCGGGATCTCCTACAATGAGCAGTTCTTC. Its translation: CSAREHSGISYNEQFF.

This rearrangement joins TRBV7-3 to TRBJ2-7; 8 bases are a match to TRBD1. V was pared by 1 base and J by 4 bases, with 6 bases of the junction left unmatched. Germline V gene sequence: CDR1 SGHTA, CDR2 FQGTGA. The CDR3 is 15 residues long. CDR3 region: CASSLNPGGAYEQYF. CDR3 coding DNA: TGTGCCAGCAGCTTAAATCCAGGGGGCGCTTACGAGCAGTACTTC.

This clonotype was detected ten times or more. The V gene is TRBV20-1, the J gene TRBJ1-1; 10 positions match TRBD1. Germline CDR1 and CDR2: DFQATT and SNEGSKA (reference sequence). Trimming cost V 6 bases and J 1 base; bases outside gene matches: 20. This CDR3 has 19 amino acids. DNA for the CDR3: TGCAGTGCCGTGGTCCGGGACAGGGGCCACTTAAGGTCGAACACTGAAGCTTTCTTT. This gives the protein CSAVVRDRGHLRSNTEAFF.

This clonotype was observed a few times. The V and J genes are TRBV29-1 and TRBJ2-7, with D perhaps TRBD1 (6 bases). The CDR3 extends over 12 amino acids. V dropped 5 bases and J dropped 4 bases, with 12 bases sitting between them. Germline V gene data show CDR1 as SQVTM and CDR2 as ANQGSEA. This chain's CDR3 is CSVLDRDYEQYF. CDR3 DNA: TGCAGCGTTCTGGACAGAGATTACGAGCAGTACTTC.

The sample holds a few counts of this clonotype. The chain couples TRBV29-1 to TRBJ2-2; TRBD1 agrees at 7 bases. CDR1 SQVTM and CDR2 ANQGSEA come from the germline V gene. This CDR3 has 14 amino acids. J gave up 1 base and V 6 bases, and 5 bases lay outside the gene matches. The DNA for the CDR3 is TGCAGCGTCCTGGGGACAGAGAACACCGGGGAGCTGTTTTTT. The encoded protein is CSVLGTENTGELFF.

The genes are TRBV7-8 and TRBJ2-5; D is undetermined. This CDR3 is built from 16 residues. The germline CDR1 and CDR2 sequences are SGHVS and FQNEAQ. V gave up 3 bases and J gave up 5 bases, with 19 bases separating them. The CDR3 sequence: CASSFPITDPEETQYF. CDR3 in DNA: TGTGCCAGCAGCTTTCCGATCACGGACCCAGAGGAGACCCAGTACTTC. The full variable domain, in which reference TRBV7-8 and TRBJ2-5 provide the parts outside the CDR3, is GAGVSQSPRYKVAKRGQDVALRCDPISGHVSLFWYQQALGQGPEFLTYFQNEAQLDKSGLPSDRFFAERPEGSVSTLKIQRTQQEDSAVYLCASSFPITDPEETQYFGPGTRLLVL.

A few counts support this clonotype. J is TRBJ2-5 and V is TRBV28; 11 positions match TRBD2. Germline loops: CDR1 MDHEN, CDR2 SYDVKM. J gave up 0 bases and V 6 bases, and 15 bases lay outside the gene matches. The CDR3 sequence is 19 residues long. The CDR3 DNA follows: TGTGCCAGCAGCCCCTCTTTAGCGGGAGGGCCACCGTACCAAGAGACCCAGTACTTC. Protein: CASSPSLAGGPPYQETQYF.

The sample holds a few counts of this clonotype. This chain connects TRBV5-1 to TRBJ1-6; 12 nucleotides agree with TRBD1. In germline, CDR1 is SGHRS, CDR2 YFSETQ. The CDR3 totals 19 residues. V trimming: 4 bases; J trimming: 5 bases; junction bases outside the gene matches: 13. The CDR3 sequence: CASSPGQGAILRDNSPLHF. CDR3 sequence (DNA): TGCGCCAGCAGCCCGGGACAGGGGGCAATACTTCGGGATAATTCACCCCTCCACTTT. The whole variable domain, filled in from reference TRBV5-1 and TRBJ1-6, reads KAGVTQTPRYLIKTRGQQVTLSCSPISGHRSVSWYQQTPGQGLQFLFEYFSETQRNKGNFPGRFSGRQFSNSRSEMNVSTLELGDSALYLCASSPGQGAILRDNSPLHFGNGTRLTVT.

This clonotype was seen more than once but under ten times. The chain employs TRBV3-1 and TRBJ2-7; either TRBD1 or TRBD2 may fit D (7 bases each). The CDR3 has 14 amino acids. Deletions cut 7 bases from V and 3 bases from J, with 16 bases between. Germline loops: CDR1 LGHDT, CDR2 YNNKEL (reference sequence). The CDR3 sequence is CASTQGGGGYEQYF. The CDR3 coding sequence is TGTGCCAGCACCCAGGGGGGGGGCGGCTACGAGCAGTACTTC.

V gene TRBV30 combines with J gene TRBJ2-7, with D possibly TRBD2 on 6 matching bases. CDR3 length equals 13 residues. The V gene's germline CDR1 is GTSNPN and CDR2 SVGIG (reference sequence). V lost 8 bases and J 1 base, leaving 15 bases between the germline ends. CDR3 DNA: TGTGCCGCCGGGGGAAGCCCGTCCTACGAGCAGTACTTC. Protein sequence: CAAGGSPSYEQYF. Using reference TRBV30 and TRBJ2-7 for the parts outside the CDR3, the full variable domain is SQTIHQWPATLVQPVGSPLSLECTVEGTSNPNLYWYRQAAGRGLQLLFYSVGIGQISSEVPQNLSASRPQDRQFILSSKKLLLSDSGFYLCAAGGSPSYEQYFGPGTRLTVT.

This clonotype was counted many times. The rearrangement links TRBV2 to TRBJ2-7; 7 bases agree with TRBD2. Germline V lookup: CDR1 SNHLY, CDR2 FYNNEI. The CDR3 sequence is 12 residues long. The V gene end was trimmed by 5 bases and the J gene end by 5 bases; junction bases not matched to a gene: 3. The chain's CDR3 is CASSRTRNEQYF. Written as DNA, the CDR3 is TGTGCCAGCAGTAGGACTAGGAACGAGCAGTACTTC.

In this sample, this clonotype turned up many times. The chain combines TRBV15 with TRBJ2-3; no firm D call. Trimming stripped 5 bases from V and 1 base from J, with 16 bases between. Germline V gene sequence: CDR1 LNHNV, CDR2 YYDKDF (reference sequence). This CDR3 is 16 amino acids long. The CDR3 reads CATSLKPGLGTDTQYF. The CDR3 DNA is TGTGCCACCAGCCTAAAGCCGGGCCTGGGCACAGATACGCAGTATTTT. Full variable domain (remainder filled in from reference TRBV15 and TRBJ2-3): DAMVIQNPRYQVTQFGKPVTLSCSQTLNHNVMYWYQQKSSQAPKLLFHYYDKDFNNEADTPDNFQSRRPNTSFCFLDIRSPGLGDTAMYLCATSLKPGLGTDTQYFGPGTRLTVL.

This clonotype was picked up many times. The chain carries TRBV18 and TRBJ1-2; the D is unclear. V was cut by 6 bases and J by 2 bases, with 13 bases left in between. The CDR3 has 14 residues. Germline loops: CDR1 KGHSH, CDR2 LQKENI. The CDR3 loop is CASSLESSNYGYTF. CDR3 coding DNA: TGTGCCAGCTCGCTAGAGTCTTCCAACTATGGCTACACCTTC.

The chain is built from TRBV5-1 and TRBJ2-4; the match to TRBD1 covers 9 bases. Germline-derived CDR1 and CDR2 are SGHRS and YFSETQ. Trimming at V came to 4 bases and at J to 4 bases, leaving 3 bases not matched to a gene. This CDR3 spans 14 amino acids. The CDR3 nucleotides are TGCGCCAGCAGCCTAGGGACAGGGAAAAACATTCAGTACTTC. Amino acid sequence: CASSLGTGKNIQYF.

A few counts support this clonotype. The V gene is TRBV7-9, the J gene TRBJ2-1; 8 bases line up with TRBD2. CDR3 length: 16 amino acids. CDR1 is SEHNR and CDR2 is FQNEAQ in the germline V gene (reference sequence). The trim removed 4 bases at V and 9 bases at J, leaving 14 bases unmatched. CDR3 amino acids: CASSSNRASGRGEQFF. CDR3 coding DNA: TGTGCCAGCAGCTCCAACAGGGCGAGCGGGAGAGGTGAGCAGTTCTTC. Full variable domain (outside the CDR3, taken from reference TRBV7-9 and TRBJ2-1): DTGVSQNPRHKITKRGQNVTFRCDPISEHNRLYWYRQTLGQGPEFLTYFQNEAQLEKSRLLSDRFSAERPKGSFSTLEIQRTEQGDSAMYLCASSSNRASGRGEQFFGPGTRLTVL.

In this sample, this clonotype turned up many times. This rearrangement joins TRBV15 to TRBJ2-7; 9 nucleotides align to TRBD2. The germline CDR1 and CDR2 sequences are LNHNV and YYDKDF (reference sequence). V shed 3 bases and J 1 base; nucleotides not matched to a gene: 4. The CDR3 totals 15 residues. The CDR3 sequence: CATSRTSGRSYEQYF. The CDR3 DNA reads as TGTGCCACCAGCAGGACTAGCGGAAGGTCCTACGAGCAGTACTTC.

This clonotype was observed at least ten times. The V and J genes are TRBV10-3 and TRBJ2-7, with 9 bases lining up with TRBD1. This CDR3 contains 14 residues. The J segment lost 7 bases and the V segment lost 10 bases, leaving 14 bases of the junction unmatched. Germline lookup yields CDR1 ENHRY and CDR2 SYGVKD. The CDR3 loop is CATAGQGLLGEQYF. CDR3 coding DNA: TGTGCCACCGCGGGACAGGGACTCTTGGGGGAGCAGTACTTC.

This clonotype appeared many times. The V call is TRBV27, the J call TRBJ2-7; a weak D match, TRBD1 (6 bases). V lost 4 bases and J lost 0, with 10 bases in between. This CDR3 has 14 amino acids. Germline V gene data show CDR1 as MNHEY and CDR2 as SMNVEV (reference sequence). The CDR3 DNA reads TGTGCCAGCAGTTCGACAGGATACTCCTACGAGCAGTACTTC. Its protein is CASSSTGYSYEQYF.

This clonotype showed up just once. This sequence joins TRBV2 and TRBJ2-1, with TRBD2 identical over 7 bases. Trimming cost V 7 bases and J 0 bases; bases outside gene matches: 3. Germline values: CDR1 SNHLY, CDR2 FYNNEI. This CDR3 region has 14 residues. The CDR3 bases are TGTGCCAGCACAGCGGGACTCTCCTACAATGAGCAGTTCTTC. Translation: CASTAGLSYNEQFF. The variable domain in full, with the rest retrieved from reference TRBV2 and TRBJ2-1, is EPEVTQTPSHQVTQMGQEVILRCVPISNHLYFYWYRQILGQKVEFLVSFYNNEISEKSEIFDDQFSVERPDGSNFTLKIRSTKLEDSAMYFCASTAGLSYNEQFFGPGTRLTVL.

This clonotype has a handful of counts. This chain joins TRBV3-1 and TRBJ2-7, with D possibly being TRBD2 (6 bases). The V end was cut by 10 bases, the J end by 1 base, with 17 bases between. The germline gives CDR1 LGHDT, CDR2 YNNKEL (reference sequence). This CDR3 spans 14 amino acids. CDR3 residues: CATGWRDDSYEQYF. CDR3 coding DNA: TGTGCCACGGGGTGGAGGGATGATTCCTACGAGCAGTACTTC.

The chain recombines TRBV29-1 with TRBJ2-3; 11 bases agree with TRBD2. This CDR3 has 19 residues. V was clipped by 3 bases and J by 0 bases; unmatched bases: 14. Germline-derived CDR1 and CDR2 are SQVTM and ANQGSEA. CDR3 residues: CSVDRGLAGGLLSTDTQYF. In DNA form, the CDR3 reads TGCAGCGTTGATCGCGGGCTAGCGGGAGGACTCCTTAGCACAGATACGCAGTATTTT.

This chain joins TRBV20-1 and TRBJ2-3, with 7 bases identical to TRBD2. The J segment lost 4 bases and the V segment lost 2 bases, leaving 9 bases of the junction unmatched. In germline, CDR1 is DFQATT, CDR2 SNEGSKA (reference sequence). The CDR3 is 15 residues long. CDR3 DNA: TGCAGTGCTAGAAGGGAGGGCACGAGTCCAGATACGCAGTATTTT. Encoded protein: CSARREGTSPDTQYF.

This clonotype came up a few times. The gene calls are TRBV7-9 and TRBJ1-2; D is unresolved. CDR1 is SEHNR, CDR2 FQNEAQ, per germline (reference sequence). Trimming removed 5 bases at V and 5 bases at J, with 18 bases between. The CDR3 is 15 residues long. Written as DNA, the CDR3 is TGTGCCAGCAGCCCCCCCGACATGGTGGTATATGGCTACACCTTC. This sequence encodes CASSPPDMVVYGYTF.

This clonotype was seen more than once but under ten times. The chain combines TRBV7-6 with TRBJ2-5; 8 bases fit TRBD2. The CDR3 is 17 residues long. Germline loops: CDR1 SGHVS, CDR2 FNYEAQ. V lost 4 bases, J lost 0 bases, and 10 bases stayed unmatched. The CDR3 region is CASSSSNRGGYQETQYF. CDR3 in DNA: TGTGCCAGCAGCTCCTCCAACCGGGGGGGGTACCAAGAGACCCAGTACTTC.

This clonotype was observed many times. V gene TRBV20-1 combines with J gene TRBJ1-4, with unresolved D. The CDR3 runs to 13 residues. The germline V gene encodes CDR1 DFQATT and CDR2 SNEGSKA (reference sequence). Trimming cost V 3 bases and J 5 bases, with 10 bases left between them. In DNA, the CDR3 is TGCAGTGCTAGGGCAGCGACAAATGAAAAACTGTTTTTT. This translates into CSARAATNEKLFF.

The table lists this clonotype with many counts. The CDR3 DNA reads as TGTGCCAGCAGCTCCCTACCCTTAGGGGAGCAGTACTTC. Protein: CASSSLPLGEQYF. This chain uses TRBV7-9 with TRBJ2-7; D gene ambiguous. CDR3 length: 13 amino acids. Germline CDR1 and CDR2: SEHNR and FQNEAQ (reference sequence). V was shortened by 4 bases and J by 7 bases, with 14 bases between the two germline ends.

This clonotype showed up just a few times. The rearrangement links TRBV3-1 to TRBJ2-5, with D hard to call. From germline, CDR1 is LGHDT and CDR2 YNNKEL (reference sequence). The CDR3 extends over 12 amino acids. With 11 bases removed from V and 3 bases from J, the gap between germline ends came to 13 bases. The CDR3 here is CARRIWEETQYF. DNA for the CDR3: TGTGCCCGCCGGATTTGGGAAGAGACCCAGTACTTC.